This TCR beta chain emerged from a study of T cells in Graves' hyperthyroidism and ophthalmopathy. TCR beta CDR3 regions were amplified from RNA. Initially, a first-round RT-PCR of the TCR CDR3 employed the HTBI primer set. From the multiplex PCR reads, TCRdb called clonotypes with MiXCR, one entry per CDR3 protein. Found here are about 580,000 distinct CDR3 sequences, 11% to 15% of them singletons; the top ten hold about 5.8%. Uncontrolled infection, other autoimmune disease, pregnancy or lactation barred patients from enrollment. PBMCs were derived from about 10 ml fresh peripheral blood. Overall study results and limits: Ophthalmopathy prediction by the model preceded onset by a median roughly 6 months.

In this sample, this clonotype turned up many times. Its antigen is not known. The receptor's source is a woman aged 25 to 39 with Graves' hyperthyroidism that later progressed to Graves' ophthalmopathy. Sample: blood.

The CDR3 here is CASRGQGEVYGYTF. DNA for the CDR3: TGTGCCAGCAGGGGACAGGGGGAGGTCTATGGCTACACCTTC. The chain is built from TRBV2 and TRBJ1-2; 11 bases line up with TRBD1. The CDR3 is 14 residues long. The V gene end was trimmed by 6 bases and the J gene end by 4 bases; junction bases not matched to a gene: 4. Germline V gene data show CDR1 as SNHLY and CDR2 as FYNNEI.